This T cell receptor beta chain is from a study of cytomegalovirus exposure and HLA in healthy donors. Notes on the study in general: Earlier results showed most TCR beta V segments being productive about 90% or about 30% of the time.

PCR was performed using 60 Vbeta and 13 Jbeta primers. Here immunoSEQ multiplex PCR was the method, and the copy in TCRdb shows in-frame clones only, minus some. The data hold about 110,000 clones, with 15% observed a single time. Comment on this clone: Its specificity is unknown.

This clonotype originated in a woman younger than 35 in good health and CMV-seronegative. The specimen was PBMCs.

The CDR3 DNA reads as TGTGCCAGCAGTGATTCCATCTCCTATAATTCACCCCTCCACTTT. The encoded protein is CASSDSISYNSPLHF. The V and J genes are TRBV25-1 and TRBJ1-6; D remains unclear. The CDR3 is 15 amino acids. Germline CDR1 MGHDK, CDR2 SYGVNS. Trimming left V 3 bases short and J 0 bases short, with 6 bases between. The whole variable domain, remainder taken from reference TRBV25-1 and TRBJ1-6, is EADIYQTPRYLVIGTGKKITLECSQTMGHDKMYWYQQDPGMELHLIHYSYGVNSTEKGDLSSESTVSRIRTEHFPLTLESARPSHTSQYLCASSDSISYNSPLHFGNGTRLTVT.